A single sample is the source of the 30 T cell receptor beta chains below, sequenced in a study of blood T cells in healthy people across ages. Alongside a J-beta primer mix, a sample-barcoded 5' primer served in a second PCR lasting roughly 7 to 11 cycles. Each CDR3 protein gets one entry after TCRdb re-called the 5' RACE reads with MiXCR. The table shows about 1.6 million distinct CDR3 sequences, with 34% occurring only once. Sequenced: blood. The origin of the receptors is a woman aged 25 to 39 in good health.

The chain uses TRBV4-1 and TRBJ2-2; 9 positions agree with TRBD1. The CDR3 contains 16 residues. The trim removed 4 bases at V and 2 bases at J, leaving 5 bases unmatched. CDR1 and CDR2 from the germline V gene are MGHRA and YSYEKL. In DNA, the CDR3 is TGCGCCAGCAGCCCTCCGGACAGGGGCAACACCGGGGAGCTGTTTTTT. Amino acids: CASSPPDRGNTGELFF.

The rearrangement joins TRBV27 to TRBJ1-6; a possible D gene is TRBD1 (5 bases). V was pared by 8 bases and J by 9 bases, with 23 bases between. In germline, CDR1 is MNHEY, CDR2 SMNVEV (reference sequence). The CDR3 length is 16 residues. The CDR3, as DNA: TGTGCCAGCCCGTTAAACGGACAAGGACGAGGTTCACCCCTCCACTTT. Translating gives CASPLNGQGRGSPLHF.

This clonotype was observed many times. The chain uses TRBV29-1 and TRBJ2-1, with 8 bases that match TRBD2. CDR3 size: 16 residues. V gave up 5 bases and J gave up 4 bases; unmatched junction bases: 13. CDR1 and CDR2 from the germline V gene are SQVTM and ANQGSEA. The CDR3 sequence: CSVSGGVVGVYNEQFF. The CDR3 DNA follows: TGCAGCGTTTCGGGGGGGGTGGTCGGTGTATACAATGAGCAGTTCTTC.

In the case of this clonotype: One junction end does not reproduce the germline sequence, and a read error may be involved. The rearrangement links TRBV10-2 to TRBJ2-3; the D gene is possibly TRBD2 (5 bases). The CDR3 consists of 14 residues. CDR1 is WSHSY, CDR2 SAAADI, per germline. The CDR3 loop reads CARSERASPDTQYF. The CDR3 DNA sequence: TGCGCCCGCAGTGAGCGCGCTAGCCCAGATACGCAGTATTTT.

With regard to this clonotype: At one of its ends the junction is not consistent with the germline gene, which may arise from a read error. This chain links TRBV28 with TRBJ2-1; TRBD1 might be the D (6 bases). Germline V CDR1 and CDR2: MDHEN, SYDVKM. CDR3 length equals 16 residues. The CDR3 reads CVSSPLRGQLYNEQFF. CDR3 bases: TGTGTCAGCAGTCCACTAAGGGGACAACTATACAATGAGCAGTTCTTC.

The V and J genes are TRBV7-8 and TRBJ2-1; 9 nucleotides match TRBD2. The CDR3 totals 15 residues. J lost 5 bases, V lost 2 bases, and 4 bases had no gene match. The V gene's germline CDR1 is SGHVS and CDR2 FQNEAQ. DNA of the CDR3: TGTGCCAGCAGCTTACCTAAGCGGGGGGACAATGAGCAGTTCTTC. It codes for CASSLPKRGDNEQFF. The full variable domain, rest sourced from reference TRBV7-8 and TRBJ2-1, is GAGVSQSPRYKVAKRGQDVALRCDPISGHVSLFWYQQALGQGPEFLTYFQNEAQLDKSGLPSDRFFAERPEGSVSTLKIQRTQQEDSAVYLCASSLPKRGDNEQFFGPGTRLTVL.

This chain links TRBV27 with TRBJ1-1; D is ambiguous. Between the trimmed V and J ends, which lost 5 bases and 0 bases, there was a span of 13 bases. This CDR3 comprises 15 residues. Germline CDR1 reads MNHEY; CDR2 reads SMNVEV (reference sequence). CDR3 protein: CASSGSAGMNTEAFF. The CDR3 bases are TGTGCCAGCAGTGGATCGGCGGGGATGAACACTGAAGCTTTCTTT.

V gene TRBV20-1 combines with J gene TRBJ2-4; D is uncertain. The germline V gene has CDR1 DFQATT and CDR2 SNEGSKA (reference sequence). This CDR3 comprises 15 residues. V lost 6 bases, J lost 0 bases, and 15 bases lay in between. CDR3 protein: CSAPPPNQAKNIQYF. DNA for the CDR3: TGCAGTGCGCCGCCACCCAACCAAGCCAAAAACATTCAGTACTTC.

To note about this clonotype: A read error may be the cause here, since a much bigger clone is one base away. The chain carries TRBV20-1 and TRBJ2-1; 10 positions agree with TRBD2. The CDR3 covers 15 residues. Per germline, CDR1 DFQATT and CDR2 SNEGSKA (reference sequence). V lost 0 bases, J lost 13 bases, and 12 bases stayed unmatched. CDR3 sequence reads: CSARDWGLASETQFF. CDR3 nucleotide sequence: TGCAGTGCTAGAGATTGGGGACTAGCGAGTGAGACCCAGTTCTTC.

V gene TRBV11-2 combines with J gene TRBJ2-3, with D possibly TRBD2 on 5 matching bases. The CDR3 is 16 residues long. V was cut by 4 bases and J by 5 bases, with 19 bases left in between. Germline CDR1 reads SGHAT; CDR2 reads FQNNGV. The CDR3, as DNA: TGTGCCAGCAGCTCTTCGGGGATTGGCCTACTAGATACGCAGTATTTT. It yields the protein CASSSSGIGLLDTQYF.

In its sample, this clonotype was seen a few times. Here the CDR3 DNA reads TGTGCCAGCAGCGAGTCGGGACTAGCAGAAGAGACCCAGTACTTC. This translates into CASSESGLAEETQYF. This sequence joins TRBV9 and TRBJ2-5; TRBD2 agrees at 9 bases. The CDR3 loop spans 15 amino acids. The ends lost 3 bases at V and 3 bases at J; junction bases unmatched: 6. Germline CDR1 SGDLS, CDR2 YYNGEE.

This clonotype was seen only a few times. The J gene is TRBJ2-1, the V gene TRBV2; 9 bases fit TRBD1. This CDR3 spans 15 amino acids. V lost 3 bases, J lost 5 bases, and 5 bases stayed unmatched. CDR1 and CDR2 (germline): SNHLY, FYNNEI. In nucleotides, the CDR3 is TGTGCCAGCAGTGAGGACAGGGGTCCACACAATGAGCAGTTCTTC. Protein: CASSEDRGPHNEQFF.

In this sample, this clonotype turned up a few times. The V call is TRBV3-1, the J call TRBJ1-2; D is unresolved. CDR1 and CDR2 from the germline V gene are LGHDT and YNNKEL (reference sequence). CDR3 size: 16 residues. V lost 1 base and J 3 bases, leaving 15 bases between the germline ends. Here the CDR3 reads CASSQASTLADYGYTF. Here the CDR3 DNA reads TGTGCCAGCAGCCAAGCCTCGACGTTGGCTGACTATGGCTACACCTTC.

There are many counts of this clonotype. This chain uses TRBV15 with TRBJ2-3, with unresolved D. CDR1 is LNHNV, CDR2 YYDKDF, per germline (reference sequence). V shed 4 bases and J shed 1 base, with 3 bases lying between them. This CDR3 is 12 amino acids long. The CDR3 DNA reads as TGTGCCACCAGCATCCGCACAGATACGCAGTATTTT. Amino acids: CATSIRTDTQYF. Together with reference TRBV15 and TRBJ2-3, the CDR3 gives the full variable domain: DAMVIQNPRYQVTQFGKPVTLSCSQTLNHNVMYWYQQKSSQAPKLLFHYYDKDFNNEADTPDNFQSRRPNTSFCFLDIRSPGLGDTAMYLCATSIRTDTQYFGPGTRLTVL.

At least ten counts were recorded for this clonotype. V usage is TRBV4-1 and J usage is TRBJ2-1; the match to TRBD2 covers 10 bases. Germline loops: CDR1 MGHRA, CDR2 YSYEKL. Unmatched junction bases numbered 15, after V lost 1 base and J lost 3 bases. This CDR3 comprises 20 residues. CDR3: CASSQGGGTNERGGYNEQFF. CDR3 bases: TGCGCCAGCAGCCAAGGAGGGGGCACTAATGAGCGGGGGGGCTACAATGAGCAGTTCTTC.

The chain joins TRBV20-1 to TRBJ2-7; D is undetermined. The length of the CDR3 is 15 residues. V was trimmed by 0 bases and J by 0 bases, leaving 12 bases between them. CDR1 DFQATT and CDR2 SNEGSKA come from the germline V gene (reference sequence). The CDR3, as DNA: TGCAGTGCTAGAGACCGGCAGAAAATCTCCTACGAGCAGTACTTC. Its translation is CSARDRQKISYEQYF.

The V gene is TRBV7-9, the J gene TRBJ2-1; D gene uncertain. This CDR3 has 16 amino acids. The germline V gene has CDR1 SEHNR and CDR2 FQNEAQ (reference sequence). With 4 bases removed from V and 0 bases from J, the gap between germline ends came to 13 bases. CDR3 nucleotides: TGTGCCAGCAGCTCAATATATGAGGTCTCCTACAATGAGCAGTTCTTC. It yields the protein CASSSIYEVSYNEQFF.

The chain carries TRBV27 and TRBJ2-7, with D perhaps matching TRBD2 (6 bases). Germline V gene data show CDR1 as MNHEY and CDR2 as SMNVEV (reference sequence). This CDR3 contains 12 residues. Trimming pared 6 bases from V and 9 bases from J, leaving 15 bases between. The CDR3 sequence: CASSATGVRQYF. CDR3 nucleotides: TGTGCCAGCAGCGCCACGGGAGTCCGGCAGTACTTC.

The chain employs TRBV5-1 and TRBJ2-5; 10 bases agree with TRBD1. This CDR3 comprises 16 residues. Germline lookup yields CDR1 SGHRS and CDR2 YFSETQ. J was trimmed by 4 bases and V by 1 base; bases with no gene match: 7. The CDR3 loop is CASSLRTGGLGETQYF. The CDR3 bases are TGCGCCAGCAGCTTGAGGACAGGGGGTTTAGGAGAGACCCAGTACTTC.

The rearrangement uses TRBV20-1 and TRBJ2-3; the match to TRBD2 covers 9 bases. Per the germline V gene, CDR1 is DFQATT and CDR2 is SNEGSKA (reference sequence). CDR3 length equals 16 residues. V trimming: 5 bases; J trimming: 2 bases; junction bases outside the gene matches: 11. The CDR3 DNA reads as TGCAGTGCTGTCGGGGGGAGCGGGGGGAACACAGATACGCAGTATTTT. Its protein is CSAVGGSGGNTDTQYF.

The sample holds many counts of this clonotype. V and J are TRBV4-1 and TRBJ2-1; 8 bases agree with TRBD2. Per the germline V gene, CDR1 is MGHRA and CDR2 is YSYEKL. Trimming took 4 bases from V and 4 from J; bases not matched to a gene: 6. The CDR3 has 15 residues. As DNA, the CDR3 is TGCGCCAGCAGCCTGGCGGGGGGTGGGTACAATGAGCAGTTCTTC. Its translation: CASSLAGGGYNEQFF.

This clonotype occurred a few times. CDR3 DNA sequence: TGTGCCAGCAGTAAGGCGGGGACAGGGGTCGCCGAGCAGTACTTC. Translation: CASSKAGTGVAEQYF. This sequence joins TRBV7-3 and TRBJ2-7; 10 bases are shared with TRBD1. Germline assignment: CDR1 SGHTA and CDR2 FQGTGA. The CDR3 length is 15 residues. Losses at the gene ends were 6 bases for V and 6 bases for J; bases not matched to a gene: 11.

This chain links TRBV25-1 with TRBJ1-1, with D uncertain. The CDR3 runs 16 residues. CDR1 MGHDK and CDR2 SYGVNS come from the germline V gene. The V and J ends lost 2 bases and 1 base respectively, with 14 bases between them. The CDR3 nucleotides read TGTGCCAGCAGTGAAGGAGCGACTAAGGGGAACACTGAAGCTTTCTTT. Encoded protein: CASSEGATKGNTEAFF.

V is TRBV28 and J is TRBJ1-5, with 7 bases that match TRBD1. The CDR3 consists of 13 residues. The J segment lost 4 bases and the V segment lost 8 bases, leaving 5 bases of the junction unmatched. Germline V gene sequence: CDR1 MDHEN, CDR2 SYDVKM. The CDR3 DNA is TGTGCCAGCGGGGGACAGCCTAATCAGCCCCAGCATTTT. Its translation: CASGGQPNQPQHF.

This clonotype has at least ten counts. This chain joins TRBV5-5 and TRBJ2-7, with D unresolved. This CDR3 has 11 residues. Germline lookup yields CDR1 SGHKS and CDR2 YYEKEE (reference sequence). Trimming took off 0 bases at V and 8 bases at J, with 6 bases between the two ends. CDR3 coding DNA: TGTGCCAGCAGCTTGGGAATCCAGCAGTACTTC. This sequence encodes CASSLGIQQYF.

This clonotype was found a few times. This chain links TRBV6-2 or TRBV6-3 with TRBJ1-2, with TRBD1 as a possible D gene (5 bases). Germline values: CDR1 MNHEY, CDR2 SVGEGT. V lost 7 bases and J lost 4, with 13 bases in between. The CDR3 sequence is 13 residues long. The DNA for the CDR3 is TGTGCCAGCACTCGGGGGGGTGTCTATGGCTACACCTTC. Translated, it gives CASTRGGVYGYTF.

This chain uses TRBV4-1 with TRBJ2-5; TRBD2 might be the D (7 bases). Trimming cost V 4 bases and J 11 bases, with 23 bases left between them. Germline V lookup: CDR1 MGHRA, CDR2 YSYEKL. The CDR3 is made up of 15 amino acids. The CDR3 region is CASSPGGGGSNEQYF. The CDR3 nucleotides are TGCGCCAGCAGCCCTGGGGGGGGCGGGAGCAATGAGCAGTACTTC.

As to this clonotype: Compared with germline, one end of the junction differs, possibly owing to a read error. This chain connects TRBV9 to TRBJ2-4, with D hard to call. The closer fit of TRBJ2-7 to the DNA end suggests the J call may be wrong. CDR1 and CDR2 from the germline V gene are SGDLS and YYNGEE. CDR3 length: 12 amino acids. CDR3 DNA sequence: TGTGCCGGCAGCCTTCTACCCGGCGAGCAGTACTTC. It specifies CAGSLLPGEQYF.

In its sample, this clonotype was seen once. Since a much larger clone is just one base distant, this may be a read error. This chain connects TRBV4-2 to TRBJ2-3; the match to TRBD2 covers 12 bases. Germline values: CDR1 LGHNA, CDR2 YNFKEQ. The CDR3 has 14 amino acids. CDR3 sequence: CAGSPGLAGNAQYF. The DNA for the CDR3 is TGTGCCGGCAGCCCTGGACTAGCGGGAAATGCGCAGTATTTT.

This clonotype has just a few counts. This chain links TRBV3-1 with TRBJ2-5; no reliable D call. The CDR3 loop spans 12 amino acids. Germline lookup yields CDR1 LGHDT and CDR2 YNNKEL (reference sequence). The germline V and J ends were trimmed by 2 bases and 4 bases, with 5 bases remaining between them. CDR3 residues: CASSQYPETQYF. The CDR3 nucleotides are TGTGCCAGCAGCCAATACCCAGAGACCCAGTACTTC.